This T cell receptor (beta chain) was recovered during a study of blood T cell repertoires in COVID-19. The V gene lost 7 bases and the J gene lost 0 bases, with 16 bases spanning the gap. Per germline, CDR1 ENHRY and CDR2 SYGVKD. CDR3 length: 16 amino acids. Profiling relied on immunoSEQ multiplex PCR, and the TCRdb table lists in-frame clones only, not all of them. The data show more than 9,500 clones, with roughly nine tenths seen just once and 22% held by the top ten. This sequence originates from a woman aged 60-75 years with active COVID-19. The rearrangement joins TRBV10-3 to TRBJ2-1, with D possibly being TRBD2 (5 bases). The sample was peripheral blood. This CDR3 reads CAIMWTDRISYNEQFF. CDR3 DNA: TGTGCCATCATGTGGACTGACCGTATCTCCTACAATGAGCAGTTCTTC.